This T cell receptor beta chain was found in a study of glioma-infiltrating T cells (dated by TCRdb to 2016 to 2018). At the level of the whole study: TCR alpha- and beta-chain repertoires were sequenced from glioma tissue, non-neoplastic brain tissue and matched peripheral blood mononuclear cells. The paired cohort comprised three low-grade glioma patients, 8 or 9 primary glioblastoma patients and three non-glioma patients contributing non-neoplastic brain tissue. To measure how far tissue and blood T-cell populations diverged, each tissue-infiltrating repertoire was compared against the peripheral blood repertoire of the same patient. Study-level results and caveats: Tissue and blood shared very few CDR3 sequences, a result attributed to high CDR3 diversity and limited sampling. VJ-independent divergence between tissue and blood was below expectation in non-neoplastic patients but above expectation in all gliomas, especially low-grade gliomas. Group comparisons rested on small numbers: three non-neoplastic, three low-grade glioma and seven or eight glioblastoma patients.

With regard to this clonotype: Its recognized antigen is unknown. One base away there is no much larger clone; base qualities are not given.

As encoded in the germline V gene, CDR1 is SQVTM while CDR2 is ANQGSEA. Trimming leaves V shorter by 5 bases and J shorter by 2 bases, with the junction holding 5 bases beyond the gene matches. The CDR3 spans 14 residues, from the cysteine through the phenylalanine. Just CDR3 DNA is preserved here, 42 bases in frame from base 1. TCR alpha and beta CDR3 regions were amplified with the iRepertoire nested amplicon-rescue multiplex PCR (arm-PCR) platform from RNA. One-step reverse transcription and amplification used about 90-400 ng of tissue mRNA or PBMC total RNA as input. After bead purification, a secondary multiplex PCR added Illumina adapters, and libraries were gel-purified between 200 and 400 bp. Internal 6-nucleotide barcodes were carried by the libraries and were used for demultiplexing. Sequencing of libraries was performed on an Illumina MiSeq with 2x220 or 2x250 nucleotide paired-end reads. Under the source paper's analysis protocol: Paired reads were merged using FLASH 1.2.11 and were aligned to the GRCh37 human genome using BWA-MEM, after which TRA and TRB reads were extracted. V and J assignment used an IMGT-derived reference of cassette sequences and CDR3 motifs that included pseudogenes. Reads were translated in three frames, and productive CDR3s were defined as those with a C...FGXG motif and no stop codons. A clonotype was defined as a unique combination of a V-J cassette pair and a CDR3 amino acid sequence. Reads were filtered by Hamming distance, thresholded by each sample's sequence error rate in mapped regions. Clones were called with MiXCR by TCRdb after fastp trimmed the public reads at Q25, and only in-frame beta chains were retained. Entries that share a CDR3 protein sequence are merged under the most common genes and DNA. The V and J calls and clone size come from TCRdb's table, not from the authors' own analysis. This sample gives 90,000 to 100,000 distinct CDR3 sequences in total; approximately 40% of them show up just once. The ten largest make up less than 45% of the sample.

Recombination joined TRBV29-1 with TRBJ2-7; 11 bases in between match TRBD2. Material for sequencing was glioma tissue, nonneoplastic brain tissue, or PBMCs (not recorded which). The source of this sequence is a human donor with low-grade glioma or glioblastoma, undergoing nonglioma brain surgery, or in good health (not recorded which). The CDR3 protein sequence reads: CSVKLAGAAYEQYF. The DNA sequence follows: TGCAGCGTTAAACTAGCGGGAGCCGCCTACGAGCAGTACTTC.